This T cell receptor beta chain was sequenced during a study of pediatric ulcerative colitis. Study summary: Ulcerative colitis patients had pancolitis or left-sided colitis, with confirming histology.

Blood was drawn at the time of colonoscopy. The survey-level immunoSEQ assay was used. Repertoires were generated with immunoSEQ multiplex PCR, while TCRdb's copy carries only in-frame clones and drops some. Counted here are about 64,000 clones, around 80% occurring once; the ten biggest clones make up over 4%. Trimming removed 5 bases from V and 2 bases from J; junction bases left unmatched: 4. The CDR3 is 15 amino acids. Per germline, CDR1 MRHNA and CDR2 SNTAGT. Study-level results: Ulcerative colitis patients shared more blood-rectal clones than controls.

About this clone itself: Its antigen is as yet unknown.

The sequencing input was blood. The chain uses TRBV6-4 and TRBJ2-1, with 9 bases identical to TRBD2. The receptor's source is a boy younger than 18 with moderate ulcerative colitis. The CDR3 nucleotides are TGTGCCAGCAGTCCTTTAGCGGGGGCCTACAATGAGCAGTTCTTC. As protein: CASSPLAGAYNEQFF.